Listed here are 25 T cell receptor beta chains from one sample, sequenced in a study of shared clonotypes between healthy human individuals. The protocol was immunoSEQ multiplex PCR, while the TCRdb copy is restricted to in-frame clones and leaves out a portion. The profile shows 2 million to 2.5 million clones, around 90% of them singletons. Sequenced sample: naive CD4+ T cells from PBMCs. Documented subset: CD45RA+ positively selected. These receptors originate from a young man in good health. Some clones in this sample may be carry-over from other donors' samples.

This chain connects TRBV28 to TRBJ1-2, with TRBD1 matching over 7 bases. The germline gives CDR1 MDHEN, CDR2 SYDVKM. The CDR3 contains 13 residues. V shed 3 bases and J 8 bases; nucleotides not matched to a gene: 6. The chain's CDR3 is CASSFRQGTGYTF. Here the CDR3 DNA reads TGTGCCAGCAGTTTCCGACAGGGAACAGGCTACACCTTC.

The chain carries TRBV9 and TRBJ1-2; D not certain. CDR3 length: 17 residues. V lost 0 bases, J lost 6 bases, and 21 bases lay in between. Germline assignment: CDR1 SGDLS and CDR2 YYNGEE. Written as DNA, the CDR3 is TGTGCCAGCAGCGTAGAAGTAGGCGGGCCCGGATTAGATGGCTACACCTTC. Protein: CASSVEVGGPGLDGYTF.

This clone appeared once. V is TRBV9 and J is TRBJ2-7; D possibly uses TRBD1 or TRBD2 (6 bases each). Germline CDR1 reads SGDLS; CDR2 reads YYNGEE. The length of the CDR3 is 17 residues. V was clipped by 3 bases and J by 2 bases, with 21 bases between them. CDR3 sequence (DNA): TGTGCCAGCAGCGCCACGGGGGCCCGGACCTATCCCTACGAGCAGTACTTC. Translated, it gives CASSATGARTYPYEQYF. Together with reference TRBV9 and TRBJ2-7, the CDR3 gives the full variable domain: DSGVTQTPKHLITATGQRVTLRCSPRSGDLSVYWYQQSLDQGLQFLIQYYNGEERAKGNILERFSAQQFPDLHSELNLSSLELGDSALYFCASSATGARTYPYEQYFGPGTRLTVT.

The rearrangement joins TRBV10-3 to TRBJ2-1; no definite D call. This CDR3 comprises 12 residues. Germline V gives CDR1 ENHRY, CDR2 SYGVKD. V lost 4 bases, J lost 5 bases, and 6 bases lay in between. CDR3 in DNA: TGTGCCATCAGTGTTATGAACAATGAGCAGTTCTTC. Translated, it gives CAISVMNNEQFF.

The CDR3: CASSLGPPRGGQETQYF. The CDR3 DNA is TGTGCCAGCAGCTTAGGGCCACCCCGAGGGGGACAAGAGACCCAGTACTTC. This chain links TRBV7-2 with TRBJ2-5; D is perhaps TRBD1 (6 bases). With 1 base removed from V and 2 bases from J, the gap between germline ends came to 17 bases. Germline V gene lookup returns CDR1 SGHTA and CDR2 FQGNSA. The CDR3 is 17 residues long.

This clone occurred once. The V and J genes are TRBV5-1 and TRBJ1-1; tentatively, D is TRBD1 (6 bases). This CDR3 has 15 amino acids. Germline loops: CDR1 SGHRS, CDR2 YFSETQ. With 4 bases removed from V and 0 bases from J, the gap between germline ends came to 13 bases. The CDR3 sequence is CASSQLQGVNTEAFF. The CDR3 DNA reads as TGCGCCAGCAGCCAATTACAGGGAGTGAACACTGAAGCTTTCTTT.

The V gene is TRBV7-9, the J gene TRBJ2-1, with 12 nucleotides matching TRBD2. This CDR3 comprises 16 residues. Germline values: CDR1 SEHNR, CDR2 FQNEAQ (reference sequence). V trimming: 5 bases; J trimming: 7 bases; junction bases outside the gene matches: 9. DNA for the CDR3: TGTGCCAGCAGCCCATATACTAGCGGGAGGAAGAATGAGCAGTTCTTC. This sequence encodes CASSPYTSGRKNEQFF.

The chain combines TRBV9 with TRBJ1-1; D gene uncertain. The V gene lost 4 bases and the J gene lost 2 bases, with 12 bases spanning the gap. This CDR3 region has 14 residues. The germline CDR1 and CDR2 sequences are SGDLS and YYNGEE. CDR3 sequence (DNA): TGTGCCAGCAGCTACATCCCAGAAAACACTGAAGCTTTCTTT. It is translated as CASSYIPENTEAFF. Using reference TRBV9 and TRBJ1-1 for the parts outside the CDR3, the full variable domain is DSGVTQTPKHLITATGQRVTLRCSPRSGDLSVYWYQQSLDQGLQFLIQYYNGEERAKGNILERFSAQQFPDLHSELNLSSLELGDSALYFCASSYIPENTEAFFGQGTRLTVV.

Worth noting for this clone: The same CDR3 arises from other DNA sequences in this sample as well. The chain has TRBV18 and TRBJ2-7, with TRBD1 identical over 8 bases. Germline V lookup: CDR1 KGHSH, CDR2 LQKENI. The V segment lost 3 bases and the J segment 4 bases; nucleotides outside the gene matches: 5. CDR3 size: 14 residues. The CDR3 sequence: CASSPGQEGYEQYF. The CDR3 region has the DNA TGTGCCAGCTCACCGGGACAGGAAGGGTACGAGCAGTACTTC.

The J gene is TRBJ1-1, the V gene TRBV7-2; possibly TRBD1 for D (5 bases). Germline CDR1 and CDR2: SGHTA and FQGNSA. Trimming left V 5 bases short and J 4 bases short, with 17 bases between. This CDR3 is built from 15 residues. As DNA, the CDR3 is TGTGCCAGCAGCGATCGACGGGGCAGCGCCACTGAAGCTTTCTTT. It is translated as CASSDRRGSATEAFF.

CDR3 in amino acids: CASSQDERTSYNSPLHF. The CDR3 DNA reads as TGTGCCAGCAGCCAAGATGAACGAACCTCCTATAATTCACCCCTCCACTTT. The rearrangement joins TRBV4-2 to TRBJ1-6; D not certain. V lost 0 bases, J lost 0 bases, and 9 bases lay in between. Germline V CDR1 and CDR2: LGHNA, YNFKEQ. CDR3 length equals 17 residues.

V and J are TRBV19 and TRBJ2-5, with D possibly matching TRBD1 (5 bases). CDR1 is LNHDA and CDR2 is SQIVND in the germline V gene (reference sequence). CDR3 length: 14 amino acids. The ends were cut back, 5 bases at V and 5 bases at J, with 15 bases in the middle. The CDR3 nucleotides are TGTGCCAGTAGTCTCAGGGATGTCCGGGAGACCCAGTACTTC. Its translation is CASSLRDVRETQYF.

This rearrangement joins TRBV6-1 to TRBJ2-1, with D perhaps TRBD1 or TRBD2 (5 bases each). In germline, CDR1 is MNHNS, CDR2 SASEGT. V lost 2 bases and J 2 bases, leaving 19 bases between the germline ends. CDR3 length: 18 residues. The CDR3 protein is CASSERGEGRLTYNEQFF. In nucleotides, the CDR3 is TGTGCCAGCAGTGAACGGGGTGAGGGACGACTAACCTACAATGAGCAGTTCTTC.

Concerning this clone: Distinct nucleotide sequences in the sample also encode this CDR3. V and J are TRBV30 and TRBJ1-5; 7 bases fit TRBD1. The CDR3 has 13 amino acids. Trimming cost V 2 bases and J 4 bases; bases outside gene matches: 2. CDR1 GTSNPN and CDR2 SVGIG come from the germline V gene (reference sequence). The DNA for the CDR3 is TGTGCCTGGAGTAGGGACAGTAATCAGCCCCAGCATTTT. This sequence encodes CAWSRDSNQPQHF.

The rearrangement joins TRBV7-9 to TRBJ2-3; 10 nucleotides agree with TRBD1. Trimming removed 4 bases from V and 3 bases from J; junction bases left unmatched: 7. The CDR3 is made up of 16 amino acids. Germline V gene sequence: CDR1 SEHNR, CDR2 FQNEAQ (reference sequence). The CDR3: CASSWGQGRRTDTQYF. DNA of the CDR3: TGTGCCAGCAGCTGGGGACAGGGGAGGAGGACAGATACGCAGTATTTT.

The CDR3 DNA is TGCGCCAGCAGCTTGGAAAGGACAGGGTATAGTGGCTATGGCTACACCTTC. It codes for CASSLERTGYSGYGYTF. The chain joins TRBV5-1 to TRBJ1-2, with 8 nucleotides matching TRBD1. Germline-derived CDR1 and CDR2 are SGHRS and YFSETQ. J gave up 4 bases and V 0 bases, and 11 bases lay outside the gene matches. The CDR3 contains 17 residues.

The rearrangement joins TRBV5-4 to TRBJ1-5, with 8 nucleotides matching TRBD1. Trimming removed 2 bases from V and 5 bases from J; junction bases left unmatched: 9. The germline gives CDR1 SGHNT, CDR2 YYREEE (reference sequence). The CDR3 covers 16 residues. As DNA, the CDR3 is TGTGCCAGCAGCTTCCGCGGACAGGGTTCGGATCAGCCCCAGCATTTT. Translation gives CASSFRGQGSDQPQHF. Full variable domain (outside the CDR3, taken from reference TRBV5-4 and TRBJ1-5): ETGVTQSPTHLIKTRGQQVTLRCSSQSGHNTVSWYQQALGQGPQFIFQYYREEENGRGNFPPRFSGLQFPNYSSELNVNALELDDSALYLCASSFRGQGSDQPQHFGDGTRLSIL.

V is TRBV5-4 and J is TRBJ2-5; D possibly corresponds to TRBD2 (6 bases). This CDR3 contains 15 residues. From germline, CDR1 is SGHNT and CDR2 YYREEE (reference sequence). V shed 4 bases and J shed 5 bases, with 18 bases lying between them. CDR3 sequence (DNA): TGTGCCAGCAGCCACCGGGAGAAGGGGAGGGAGACCCAGTACTTC. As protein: CASSHREKGRETQYF.

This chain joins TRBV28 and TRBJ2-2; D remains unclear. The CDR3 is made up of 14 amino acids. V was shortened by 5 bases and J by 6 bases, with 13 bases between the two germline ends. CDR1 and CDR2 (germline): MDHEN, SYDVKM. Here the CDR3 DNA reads TGTGCCAGCAGTGCAGGCGGCCGGGCCGGGGAGCTGTTTTTT. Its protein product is CASSAGGRAGELFF.

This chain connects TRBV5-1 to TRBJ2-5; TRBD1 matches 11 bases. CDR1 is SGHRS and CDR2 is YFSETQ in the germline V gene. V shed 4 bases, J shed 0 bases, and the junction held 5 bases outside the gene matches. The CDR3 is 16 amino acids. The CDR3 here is CASSRGTGGNQETQYF. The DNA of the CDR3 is TGCGCCAGCAGCCGGGGGACAGGGGGAAACCAAGAGACCCAGTACTTC. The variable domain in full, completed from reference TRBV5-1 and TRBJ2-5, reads KAGVTQTPRYLIKTRGQQVTLSCSPISGHRSVSWYQQTPGQGLQFLFEYFSETQRNKGNFPGRFSGRQFSNSRSEMNVSTLELGDSALYLCASSRGTGGNQETQYFGPGTRLLVL.

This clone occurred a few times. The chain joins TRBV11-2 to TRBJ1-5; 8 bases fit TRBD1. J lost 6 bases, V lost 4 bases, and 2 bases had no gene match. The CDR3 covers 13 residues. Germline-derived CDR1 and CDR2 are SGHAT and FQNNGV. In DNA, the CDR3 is TGTGCCAGCAGCTCACAGGGGGGTCAGCCCCAGCATTTT. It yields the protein CASSSQGGQPQHF.

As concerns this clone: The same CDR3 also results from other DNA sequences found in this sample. As DNA, the CDR3 is TGTGCCAGCAGTGAAGAATCGGGAGGGACTGAAGCTTTCTTT. This codes for CASSEESGGTEAFF. The J gene is TRBJ1-1, the V gene TRBV2; the D is unclear. The V end lost 1 base, the J end lost 5 bases, and 11 bases lay between the germline ends. The CDR3 runs 14 residues. Looked up from germline, CDR1 is SNHLY and CDR2 is FYNNEI.

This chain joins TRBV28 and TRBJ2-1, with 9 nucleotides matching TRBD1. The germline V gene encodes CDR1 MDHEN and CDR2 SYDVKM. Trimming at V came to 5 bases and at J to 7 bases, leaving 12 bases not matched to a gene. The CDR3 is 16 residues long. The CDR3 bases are TGTGCCAGCAGTCCGATCGGACAGGGGACGGGGAATGAGCAGTTCTTC. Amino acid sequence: CASSPIGQGTGNEQFF. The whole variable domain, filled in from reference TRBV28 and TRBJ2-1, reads DVKVTQSSRYLVKRTGEKVFLECVQDMDHENMFWYRQDPGLGLRLIYFSYDVKMKEKGDIPEGYSVSREKKERFSLILESASTNQTSMYLCASSPIGQGTGNEQFFGPGTRLTVL.

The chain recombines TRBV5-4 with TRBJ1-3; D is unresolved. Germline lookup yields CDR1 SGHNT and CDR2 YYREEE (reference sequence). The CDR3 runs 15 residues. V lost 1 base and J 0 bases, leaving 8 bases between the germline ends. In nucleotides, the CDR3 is TGTGCCAGCAGCTTGACAACGGGCTCTGGAAACACCATATATTTT. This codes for CASSLTTGSGNTIYF. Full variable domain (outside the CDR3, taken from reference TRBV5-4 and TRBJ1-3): ETGVTQSPTHLIKTRGQQVTLRCSSQSGHNTVSWYQQALGQGPQFIFQYYREEENGRGNFPPRFSGLQFPNYSSELNVNALELDDSALYLCASSLTTGSGNTIYFGEGSWLTVV.

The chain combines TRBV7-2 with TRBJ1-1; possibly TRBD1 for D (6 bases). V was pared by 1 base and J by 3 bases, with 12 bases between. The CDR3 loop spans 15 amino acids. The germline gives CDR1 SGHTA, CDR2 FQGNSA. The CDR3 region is CASSLGPGAYTEAFF. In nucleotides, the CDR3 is TGTGCCAGCAGCTTAGGGCCAGGGGCCTACACTGAAGCTTTCTTT.